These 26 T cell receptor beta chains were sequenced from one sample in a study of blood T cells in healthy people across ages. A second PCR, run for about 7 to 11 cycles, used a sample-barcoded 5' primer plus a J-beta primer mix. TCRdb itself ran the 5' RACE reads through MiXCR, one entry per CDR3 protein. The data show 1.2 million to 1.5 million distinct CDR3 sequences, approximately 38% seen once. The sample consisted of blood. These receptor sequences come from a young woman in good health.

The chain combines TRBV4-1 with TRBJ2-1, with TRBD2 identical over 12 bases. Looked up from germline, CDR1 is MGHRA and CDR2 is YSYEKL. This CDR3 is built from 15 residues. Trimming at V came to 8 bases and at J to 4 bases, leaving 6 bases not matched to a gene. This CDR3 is CASSTSGRPYNEQFF. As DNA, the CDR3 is TGCGCCAGCTCCACTAGCGGGAGGCCATACAATGAGCAGTTCTTC.

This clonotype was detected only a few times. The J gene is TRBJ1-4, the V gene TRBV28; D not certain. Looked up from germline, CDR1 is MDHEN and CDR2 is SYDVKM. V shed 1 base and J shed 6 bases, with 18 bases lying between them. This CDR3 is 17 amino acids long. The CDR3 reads CASSLLGLTAYHEKLFF. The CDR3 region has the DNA TGTGCCAGCAGTTTATTGGGCTTAACCGCCTACCATGAAAAACTGTTTTTT.

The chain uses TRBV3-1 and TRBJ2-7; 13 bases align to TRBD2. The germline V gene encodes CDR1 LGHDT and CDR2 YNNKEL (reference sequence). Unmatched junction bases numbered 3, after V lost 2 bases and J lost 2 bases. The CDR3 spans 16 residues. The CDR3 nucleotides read TGTGCCAGCAGCCAAACCACTAGCGGGAGGGCCTACGAGCAGTACTTC. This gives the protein CASSQTTSGRAYEQYF.

CDR3 sequence (DNA): TGCAGTGCTAGCTTGGGGGGTCGGGGGCAGTACTTC. Protein product: CSASLGGRGQYF. The V and J genes are TRBV20-1 and TRBJ2-7, with D tentatively TRBD2 (6 bases). Germline assignment: CDR1 DFQATT and CDR2 SNEGSKA (reference sequence). This CDR3 contains 12 residues. Trimming took off 3 bases at V and 9 bases at J, with 15 bases between the two ends.

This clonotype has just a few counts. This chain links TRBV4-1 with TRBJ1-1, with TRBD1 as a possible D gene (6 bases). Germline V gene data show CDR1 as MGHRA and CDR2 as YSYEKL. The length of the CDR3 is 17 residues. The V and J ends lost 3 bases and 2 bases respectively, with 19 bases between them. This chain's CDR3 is CASSQTRRGGHNTEAFF. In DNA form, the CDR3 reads TGCGCCAGCAGCCAGACCCGGCGCGGGGGGCACAACACTGAAGCTTTCTTT.

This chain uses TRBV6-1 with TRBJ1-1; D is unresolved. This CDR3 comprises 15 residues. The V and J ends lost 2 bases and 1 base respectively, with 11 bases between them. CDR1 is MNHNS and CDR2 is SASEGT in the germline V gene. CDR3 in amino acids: CASSEYGPWNTEAFF. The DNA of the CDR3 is TGTGCCAGCAGTGAATACGGACCGTGGAACACTGAAGCTTTCTTT.

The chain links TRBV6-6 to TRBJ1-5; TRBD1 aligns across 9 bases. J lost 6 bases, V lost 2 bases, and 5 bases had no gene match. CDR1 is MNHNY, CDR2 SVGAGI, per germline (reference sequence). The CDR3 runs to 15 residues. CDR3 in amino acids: CASSYLGQGSQPQHF. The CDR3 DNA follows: TGTGCCAGCAGTTACCTGGGACAGGGAAGTCAGCCCCAGCATTTT.

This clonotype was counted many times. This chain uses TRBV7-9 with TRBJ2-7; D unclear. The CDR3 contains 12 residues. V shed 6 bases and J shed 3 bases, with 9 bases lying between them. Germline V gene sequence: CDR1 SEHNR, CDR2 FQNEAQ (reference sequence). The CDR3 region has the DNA TGTGCCAGCAGTAACCGAGACTACGAGCAGTACTTC. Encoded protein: CASSNRDYEQYF.

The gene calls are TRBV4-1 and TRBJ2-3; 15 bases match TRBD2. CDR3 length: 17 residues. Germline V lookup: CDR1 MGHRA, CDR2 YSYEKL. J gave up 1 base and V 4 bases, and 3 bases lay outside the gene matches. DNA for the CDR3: TGCGCCAGCAGCCCCGGGACTAGCGGGGGGCGCACAGATACGCAGTATTTT. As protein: CASSPGTSGGRTDTQYF.

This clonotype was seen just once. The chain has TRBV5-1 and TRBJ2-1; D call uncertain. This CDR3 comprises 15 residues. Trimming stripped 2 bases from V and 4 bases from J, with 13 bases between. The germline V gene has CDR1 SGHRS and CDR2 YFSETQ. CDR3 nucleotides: TGCGCCAGCAGCTTTGAGGACCCTAGGTACAATGAGCAGTTCTTC. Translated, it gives CASSFEDPRYNEQFF.

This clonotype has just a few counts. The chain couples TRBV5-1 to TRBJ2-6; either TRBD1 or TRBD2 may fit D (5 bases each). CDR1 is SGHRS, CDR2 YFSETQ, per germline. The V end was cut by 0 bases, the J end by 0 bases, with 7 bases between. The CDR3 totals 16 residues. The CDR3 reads CASSLGGVSGANVLTF. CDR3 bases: TGCGCCAGCAGCTTGGGAGGGGTCTCTGGGGCCAACGTCCTGACTTTC.

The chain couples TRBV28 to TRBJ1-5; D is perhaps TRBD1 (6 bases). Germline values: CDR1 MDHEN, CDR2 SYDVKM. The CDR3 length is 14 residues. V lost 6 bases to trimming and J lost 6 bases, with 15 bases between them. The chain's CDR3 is CASRSGHLTQPQHF. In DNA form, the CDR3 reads TGTGCCAGCAGGTCGGGACACTTAACTCAGCCCCAGCATTTT.

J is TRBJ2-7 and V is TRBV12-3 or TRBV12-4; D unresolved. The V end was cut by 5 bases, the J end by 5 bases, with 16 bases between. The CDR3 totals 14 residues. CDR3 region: CASSLLQRPDEQYF. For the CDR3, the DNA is TGTGCCAGCAGTCTTCTCCAACGTCCGGACGAGCAGTACTTC.

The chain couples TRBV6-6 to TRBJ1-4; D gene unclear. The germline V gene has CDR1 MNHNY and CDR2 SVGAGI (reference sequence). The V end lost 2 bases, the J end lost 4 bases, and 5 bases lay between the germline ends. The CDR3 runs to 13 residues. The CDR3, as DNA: TGTGCCAGCAGTTACCCCCTTAATGAAAAACTGTTTTTT. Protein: CASSYPLNEKLFF.

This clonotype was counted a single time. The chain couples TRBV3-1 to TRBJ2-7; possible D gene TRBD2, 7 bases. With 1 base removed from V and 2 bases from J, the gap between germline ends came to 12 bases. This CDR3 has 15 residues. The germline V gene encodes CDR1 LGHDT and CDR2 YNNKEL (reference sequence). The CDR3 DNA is TGTGCCAGCAGCCAAGGGGGGGGCGTTACCTACGAGCAGTACTTC. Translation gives CASSQGGGVTYEQYF.

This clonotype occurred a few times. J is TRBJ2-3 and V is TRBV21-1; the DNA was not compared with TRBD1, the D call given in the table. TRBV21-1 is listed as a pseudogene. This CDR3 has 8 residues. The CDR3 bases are TGTGCCAGCACCCCCCGGTATTTT. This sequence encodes CASTPRYF.

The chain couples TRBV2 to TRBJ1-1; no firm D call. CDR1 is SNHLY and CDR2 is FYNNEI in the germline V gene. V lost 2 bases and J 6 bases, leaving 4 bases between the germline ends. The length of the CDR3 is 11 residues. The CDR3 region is CASSEIPEAFF. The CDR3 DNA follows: TGTGCCAGCAGTGAAATTCCTGAAGCTTTCTTT.

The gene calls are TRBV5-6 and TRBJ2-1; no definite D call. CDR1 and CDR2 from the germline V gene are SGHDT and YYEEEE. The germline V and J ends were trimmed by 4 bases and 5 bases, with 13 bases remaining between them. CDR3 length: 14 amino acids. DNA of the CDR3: TGTGCCAGCAGCAACGATCGATCCCACAATGAGCAGTTCTTC. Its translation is CASSNDRSHNEQFF.

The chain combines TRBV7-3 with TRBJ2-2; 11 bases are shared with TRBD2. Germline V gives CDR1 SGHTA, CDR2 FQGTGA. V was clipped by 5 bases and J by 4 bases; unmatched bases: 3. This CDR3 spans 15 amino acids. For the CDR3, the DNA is TGTGCCAGCAGCCCAGGGACTAGCGGCACCGGGGAGCTGTTTTTT. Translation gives CASSPGTSGTGELFF.

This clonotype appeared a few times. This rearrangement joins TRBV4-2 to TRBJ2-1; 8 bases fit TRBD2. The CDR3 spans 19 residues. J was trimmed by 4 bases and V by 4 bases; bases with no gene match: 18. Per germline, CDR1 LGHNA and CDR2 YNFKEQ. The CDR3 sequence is CASSRGGGRDSGKYNEQFF. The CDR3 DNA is TGTGCCAGCAGCCGAGGGGGGGGGCGTGATAGCGGGAAATACAATGAGCAGTTCTTC.

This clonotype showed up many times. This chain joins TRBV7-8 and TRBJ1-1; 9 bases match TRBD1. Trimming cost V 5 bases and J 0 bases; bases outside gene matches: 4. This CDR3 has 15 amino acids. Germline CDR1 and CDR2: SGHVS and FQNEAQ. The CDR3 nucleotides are TGTGCCAGCAGCCCAGACAGGGGGATGAACACTGAAGCTTTCTTT. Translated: CASSPDRGMNTEAFF. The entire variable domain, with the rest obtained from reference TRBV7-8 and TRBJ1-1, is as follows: GAGVSQSPRYKVAKRGQDVALRCDPISGHVSLFWYQQALGQGPEFLTYFQNEAQLDKSGLPSDRFFAERPEGSVSTLKIQRTQQEDSAVYLCASSPDRGMNTEAFFGQGTRLTVV.

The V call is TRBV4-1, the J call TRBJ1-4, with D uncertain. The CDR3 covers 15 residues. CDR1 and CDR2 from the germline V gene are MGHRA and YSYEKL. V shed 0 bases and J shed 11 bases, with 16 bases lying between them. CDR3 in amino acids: CASSQDRDFSSKLFF. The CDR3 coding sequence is TGCGCCAGCAGCCAAGATCGGGATTTCTCGTCTAAACTGTTTTTT.

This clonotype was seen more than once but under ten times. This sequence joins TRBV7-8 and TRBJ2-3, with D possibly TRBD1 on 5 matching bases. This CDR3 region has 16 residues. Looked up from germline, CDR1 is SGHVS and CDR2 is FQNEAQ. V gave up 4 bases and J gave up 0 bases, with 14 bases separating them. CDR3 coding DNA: TGTGCCAGCAGCTCGATGGCAGGGATTAGCACAGATACGCAGTATTTT. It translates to CASSSMAGISTDTQYF.

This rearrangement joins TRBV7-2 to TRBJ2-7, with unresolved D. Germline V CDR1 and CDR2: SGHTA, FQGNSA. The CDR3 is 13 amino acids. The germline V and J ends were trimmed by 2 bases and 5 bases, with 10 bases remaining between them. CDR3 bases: TGTGCCAGCAGCTTAAGCTACACCGACGAGCAGTACTTC. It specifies CASSLSYTDEQYF.

The CDR3 sequence is CASSQGAYSGYEQYF. The CDR3, as DNA: TGTGCCAGCAGCCAAGGTGCCTACTCAGGCTACGAGCAGTACTTC. The rearrangement uses TRBV14 and TRBJ2-4, with D uncertain. The J call is uncertain, as TRBJ2-7 better fits the DNA end. The CDR3 is made up of 15 amino acids. Germline CDR1 SGHDN, CDR2 FVKESK.

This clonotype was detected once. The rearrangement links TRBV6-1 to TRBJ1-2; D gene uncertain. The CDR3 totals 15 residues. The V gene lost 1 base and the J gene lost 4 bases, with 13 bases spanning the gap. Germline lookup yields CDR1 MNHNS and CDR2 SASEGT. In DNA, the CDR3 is TGTGCCAGCAGTGAAGAGTACTCCCCCGTCTATGGCTACACCTTC. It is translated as CASSEEYSPVYGYTF.